The sequence of this T cell receptor (beta chain) was determined in a study of T cell changes during pregnancy in multiple sclerosis. Sequenced by immunoSEQ multiplex PCR; TCRdb stores in-frame clones only, minus some. The table shows 50,000 to 70,000 clones, with almost 95% occurring only once. The CDR3 sequence is 14 residues long. Trimming took 0 bases from V and 6 from J, leaving 11 bases between them. The germline V gene has CDR1 LGHNA and CDR2 YSLEER. This sequence originates from a female donor with multiple sclerosis, enrolled in a pregnancy study. Sequenced here: peripheral blood, sampled in the first trimester of pregnancy. The chain links TRBV4-3 to TRBJ1-1; D gene unclear. The CDR3 DNA reads as TGCGCCAGCAGCCAAGAAGGAGGCAGAGCTGAAGCTTTCTTT. Residues: CASSQEGGRAEAFF.